These T cell receptor beta chains were read from a single sample in a study of T-cell reconstitution after alpha-beta-depleted transplantation in children. From the PCR reads, TCRdb called clonotypes with MiXCR, one entry per CDR3 protein. The table lists a few hundred thousand distinct CDR3 sequences, roughly an eighth of them singletons. This sample comprised PBMCs from the stem cell graft donor, obtained from the stem cell graft. The receptor source for this set is a human donor who donated a stem cell graft to a child with combined immunodeficiency. The CDR3 runs from the conserved cysteine through the conserved F or W. The D gene is left open where the match is weak. Clone sizes are given selectively: once, few, many, or a class where the clone is expanded.

TRBJ1-6,TRBV27,.,.,TGTGCCAGCAGTTTGAGCGGGGGAACACCCCTCCACTTT,CASSLSGGTPLHF
TRBJ2-1,TRBV7-9,TRBD2,many,TGTGCCAGCAGCTTGAGCGGGGAAACCTACAATGAGCAGTTCTTC,CASSLSGETYNEQFF
TRBJ2-1,TRBV3-1,.,.,TGTGCCAGCAGCCATACTCCGACAGGATCGGATCTCCTTGAGTTCTTC,CASSHTPTGSDLLEFF
TRBJ2-7,TRBV18,TRBD1,few,TGTGCCAGCTCACCAGCGGGACAGGGGACTCACGAGCAGTACTTC,CASSPAGQGTHEQYF
TRBJ2-4,TRBV18,.,few,TGTGCCAGCTCATCACGAGGAGGGGCGGCAAACATTCAGTACTTC,CASSSRGGAANIQYF
TRBJ2-1,TRBV29-1,.,.,TGCAGCGTTGGTCGGCTATACTCCTACAATGAGCAGTTCTTC,CSVGRLYSYNEQFF
TRBJ2-3,TRBV6-2/TRBV6-3,.,few,TGTGCCAGCAGTTACCTGGGCCAAGCGTTAGGAACAGATACGCAGTATTTT,CASSYLGQALGTDTQYF
TRBJ2-4,TRBV12-3/TRBV12-4,.,.,TGTGCCAGCAGTTCCGGGACATTCTCCAAAAACATTCAGTACTTC,CASSSGTFSKNIQYF
TRBJ2-1,TRBV12-3/TRBV12-4,.,many,TGTGCCAGCAGTTTAGCGCGCGGGAATGAGCAGTTCTTC,CASSLARGNEQFF
TRBJ2-2,TRBV30,.,.,TGTGCCTGGAGTGTAATCCTCGCCACCGGGGAGCTGTTTTTT,CAWSVILATGELFF
TRBJ2-1,TRBV9,.,.,TGTGCCAGCAGCGTAATCGGCCCGAATGAGCAGTTCTTC,CASSVIGPNEQFF
TRBJ1-2,TRBV29-1,.,.,TGCAGCGTTGATACCGGAGGCCGCTATGGCTACACCTTC,CSVDTGGRYGYTF
TRBJ2-7,TRBV5-1,TRBD1,few,TGCGCCAGCAGCTTAGGGGGAGCGACAGGGGCCTACGAGCAGTACTTC,CASSLGGATGAYEQYF
TRBJ2-3,TRBV21-1,.,many,TGTGCCAGCAGCAAAGCGAGGAGGAAGCTGGATAGGGATACGCAGTATTTT,CASSKARRKLDRDTQYF
TRBJ2-7,TRBV12-3/TRBV12-4,.,many,TGTGCCAGCAGTTGGCCCCCCCACTTACAGGTCACCTCCTACGAGCAGTACTTC,CASSWPPHLQVTSYEQYF
TRBJ2-1,TRBV7-9,TRBD1,many,TGTGCCAGCAGCTTACCCAGGACAGGGGTTGTAGATGAGCAGTTCTTC,CASSLPRTGVVDEQFF
TRBJ2-1,TRBV7-9,.,many,TGTGCCAGCAGCTTAGAAATTCATGAGCAGTTCTTC,CASSLEIHEQFF
TRBJ2-7,TRBV30,.,few,TGTGCCTGGAGTGTATCAGGGGGAGGCCACGAGCAGTACTTC,CAWSVSGGGHEQYF
TRBJ2-2,TRBV7-9,TRBD1,.,TGTGCCAGCAGCCCGGACAGGGTCACCGGGGAGCTGTTTTTT,CASSPDRVTGELFF
TRBJ2-7,TRBV19,.,few,TGTGCCAGTGGGATTCCAGGGGTCCGGGACGAGCAGTACTTC,CASGIPGVRDEQYF
TRBJ2-3,TRBV20-1,.,few,TGCAGTGCTAGAGTTTTATCCACAGATACGCAGTATTTT,CSARVLSTDTQYF
TRBJ2-3,TRBV10-2,TRBD2,few,TGCGCCAGCAGTGATAGGCTAGCGGGGGGTTTTGACACAGATACGCAGTATTTT,CASSDRLAGGFDTDTQYF
TRBJ2-3,TRBV9,.,few,TGTGCCAGCAGCGTAGACAGGGCAGATACGCAGTATTTT,CASSVDRADTQYF
TRBJ1-2,TRBV4-3,.,few,TGCGCCAGCAGCCAAGATACTCAGGTTGCGATAAGCTATGGCTACACCTTC,CASSQDTQVAISYGYTF
TRBJ2-3,TRBV7-2,TRBD2,few,TGTGCCAGCAGCTTAGAGGGAGGGCCAGATACGCAGTATTTT,CASSLEGGPDTQYF
TRBJ2-1,TRBV20-1,.,many,TGCAGTGCGGAATCAGGGGCACCAGGCGGAGAGCAGTTCTTC,CSAESGAPGGEQFF
TRBJ1-1,TRBV18,.,.,TGTGCCAGCTCAACACTGAACACTGAAGCTTTCTTT,CASSTLNTEAFF
TRBJ2-7,TRBV12-3/TRBV12-4,.,few,TGTGCCAGCAGATGGGAGACGGGGGAGCAGTACTTC,CASRWETGEQYF
TRBJ2-3,TRBV9,.,.,TGTGCCAGCAGCGTAGTCGACAGTAGCACAGATACGCAGTATTTT,CASSVVDSSTDTQYF
TRBJ1-3,TRBV15,.,many,TGTGCCACCAGCAGAGGAGGGACTGGAAACACCATATATTTT,CATSRGGTGNTIYF
TRBJ2-3,TRBV10-3,.,.,TGTGCCATCAGTGTCTTCAGCGGAAGCACAGATACGCAGTATTTT,CAISVFSGSTDTQYF
TRBJ2-1,TRBV10-3,.,few,TGTGCAAGCACCAGGGATCTTACGTCGGATGAGCAGTTCTTC,CASTRDLTSDEQFF
TRBJ2-5,TRBV18,.,.,TGTGCCAGCTCACGAGGGGACGAAGAGACCCAGTACTTC,CASSRGDEETQYF
TRBJ2-7,TRBV12-3/TRBV12-4,TRBD1,many,TGTGCCAGCAGTTTGAGACAGGGGGCTCAAGAGCAGTACTTC,CASSLRQGAQEQYF
TRBJ2-2,TRBV7-9,.,.,TGTGCCAGCAGCTTAGATCCTAGAGGCCGGGAGCTGTTTTTT,CASSLDPRGRELFF
TRBJ2-7,TRBV7-9,.,.,TGTGCCAGCGGACAGACCTACGAGCTGTACTTC,CASGQTYELYF
TRBJ2-3,TRBV2,.,few,TGTGCCAGTCAACACAGGGTTCGACGCACAGATACGCAGTATTTT,CASQHRVRRTDTQYF
TRBJ2-3,TRBV5-1,.,many,TGCGCCAGCAGCCCTAACAGGGTTAGCACAGATACGCAGTATTTT,CASSPNRVSTDTQYF
TRBJ2-5,TRBV24-1,.,.,TGTGCCACCAGTGATTTGAAATCCCCAGAGACCCAGTACTTC,CATSDLKSPETQYF
TRBJ2-5,TRBV5-1,.,.,TGCGCCAGCAGCTTGGCCTGGGGGGAGACCCAGTACTTC,CASSLAWGETQYF
TRBJ2-7,TRBV28,TRBD2,.,TGTGCCAGCAGTACTAGCGGTCTATCCTACGAGCAGTACTTC,CASSTSGLSYEQYF
TRBJ2-3,TRBV6-5,TRBD2,many,TGTGCCAGCAGTTTAGTAGCGGGAGTGGGCACAGATACGCAGTATTTT,CASSLVAGVGTDTQYF
TRBJ2-3,TRBV29-1,TRBD2,few,TGCAGCTTTGACGCGGGGGGGCCAGATACGCAGTATTTT,CSFDAGGPDTQYF
TRBJ1-4,TRBV21-1,.,.,TGTGCCAGCAGCAAAAAGGGCCCAACTAATGAAAAACTGTTTTTT,CASSKKGPTNEKLFF
TRBJ2-2,TRBV19,TRBD1,few,TGTGCCAGTAGTCCGGGGACAGGGCTACTGTACACCGGGGAGCTGTTTTTT,CASSPGTGLLYTGELFF
TRBJ2-3,TRBV29-1,TRBD2,many,TGCAGCGTTGCTAGCGGGAAGTCTACAGATACGCAGTATTTT,CSVASGKSTDTQYF